Only a few counts were recorded for the clone carrying this TCR beta chain. The antigen is not known. This entry is derived from a study of cytomegalovirus exposure and HLA in healthy donors. Whole-study results and caveats: The authors enumerated 150 to 200 TCR beta chains as linked to cytomegalovirus. Reportedly, diagnosis of cytomegalovirus status by the classifier showed high specificity and sensitivity. Despite most TCR sequences being rare, some public TCRs occurred in many donors.

The donors were in the approximately 120-subject validation cohort, distinct from the 666-subject first cohort. V shed 2 bases, J shed 4 bases, and the junction held 5 bases outside the gene matches. The CDR3 loop spans 15 amino acids. Germline V gene sequence: CDR1 GTSNPN, CDR2 SVGIG (reference sequence). Only in-frame clones appear in the TCRdb table, and some are missing; sequencing was by immunoSEQ multiplex PCR. The table records 120,000 or so clones, approximately 90% of them present only once. Sequencing was carried out using PBMCs. The sequence came from a woman younger than 30 in good health and CMV-seronegative. The chain has TRBV30 and TRBJ2-3, with 11 bases matching TRBD2. CDR3 DNA sequence: TGTGCCTGGAGTCCACTAGCGGGAGATGCAGATACGCAGTATTTT. Residues: CAWSPLAGDADTQYF.